The 8 T cell receptor beta chains presented below share a single source sample, sequenced in a study of blood T cell repertoires in COVID-19. Sequencing used immunoSEQ multiplex PCR; TCRdb keeps in-frame clones, though not all of them. The table shows about 300,000 clones, with around 87% occurring only once. The sequenced material came from peripheral blood. These receptor sequences come from a man aged 18 to 29 with active or convalescent COVID-19.

The chain employs TRBV5-6 and TRBJ1-2, with TRBD1 as a possible D gene (5 bases). Germline V CDR1 and CDR2: SGHDT, YYEEEE. Trimming left V 0 bases short and J 0 bases short, with 6 bases between. There are 14 residues in the CDR3. Here the CDR3 DNA reads TGTGCCAGCAGCTTGGAGGGGCCTAACTATGGCTACACCTTC. Translated, it gives CASSLEGPNYGYTF.

This sequence joins TRBV3-1 (or the pseudogene TRBV3-2) and TRBJ1-6, with 9 positions matching TRBD1. The CDR3 is 16 residues long. Trimming took 4 bases from V and 6 from J; bases not matched to a gene: 7. Germline values: CDR1 LGHDT, CDR2 YNNKEL (reference sequence). CDR3 DNA sequence: TGTGCCAGCAGCCTGACAGGGGGGTCCCTTAATTCACCCCTCCACTTT. Encoded protein: CASSLTGGSLNSPLHF.

This chain connects TRBV20-1 to TRBJ1-1; D unclear. This CDR3 has 11 residues. The V and J ends lost 3 bases and 8 bases respectively, with 10 bases between them. Germline CDR1 and CDR2: DFQATT and SNEGSKA (reference sequence). CDR3 in amino acids: CSASSRIEAFF. The CDR3 DNA is TGCAGTGCTAGTTCCAGGATAGAAGCTTTCTTT.

The chain recombines TRBV27 with TRBJ2-1, with 10 bases matching TRBD1. With 6 bases clipped from V and 7 bases from J, the junction kept 3 bases outside the gene matches. The V gene's germline CDR1 is MNHEY and CDR2 SMNVEV (reference sequence). The CDR3 totals 13 residues. The CDR3 DNA reads as TGTGCCAGCAGACCGGGACAGGGGAATGAGCAGTTCTTC. Translation: CASRPGQGNEQFF.

The rearrangement links TRBV7-3 to TRBJ2-1; TRBD2 agrees at 9 bases. With V trimmed by 0 bases and J by 9 bases, 9 bases remained unmatched. The CDR3 consists of 16 residues. The germline gives CDR1 SGHTA, CDR2 FQGTGA. DNA of the CDR3: TGTGCCAGCAGCTTAACTGGCGGGAGGGATATTGGTGAGCAGTTCTTC. Its protein is CASSLTGGRDIGEQFF.

The chain links TRBV5-1 to TRBJ2-5; no firm D call. Germline lookup yields CDR1 SGHRS and CDR2 YFSETQ. V gave up 1 base and J gave up 2 bases, with 9 bases separating them. This CDR3 is 14 amino acids long. The CDR3 loop reads CASSLLSNQETQYF. The CDR3 DNA reads TGCGCCAGCAGCTTGCTAAGCAATCAAGAGACCCAGTACTTC. Supplemented by reference TRBV5-1 and TRBJ2-5, the full variable domain reads KAGVTQTPRYLIKTRGQQVTLSCSPISGHRSVSWYQQTPGQGLQFLFEYFSETQRNKGNFPGRFSGRQFSNSRSEMNVSTLELGDSALYLCASSLLSNQETQYFGPGTRLLVL.

The rearrangement links TRBV15 to TRBJ1-1; 9 positions agree with TRBD1. Germline V gene lookup returns CDR1 LNHNV and CDR2 YYDKDF (reference sequence). Trimming cost V 7 bases and J 6 bases; bases outside gene matches: 15. CDR3 length equals 16 residues. The CDR3 region has the DNA TGTGCCACCACCGGGACAGGGCAATTGATGTCCTCTGAAGCTTTCTTT. Amino acids: CATTGTGQLMSSEAFF.

V usage is TRBV25-1 and J usage is TRBJ1-3; TRBD1 matches 7 bases. Germline CDR1 reads MGHDK; CDR2 reads SYGVNS. The CDR3 is 18 amino acids. Losses at the gene ends were 10 bases for V and 0 bases for J; bases not matched to a gene: 18. As DNA, the CDR3 is TGTGCCACCAATTCACGACCGGGACAGCTTCCCTCTGGAAACACCATATATTTT. This codes for CATNSRPGQLPSGNTIYF.